This T cell receptor beta chain was sequenced for a study of blood T cell repertoires in COVID-19. On the study more broadly: The United States, Italy and Spain supplied acute and convalescent COVID-19 samples. The cDNA or gDNA used as material had been derived from T cells, B-cell-depleted T cells, or PBMCs.

Original analysis: Amplification from reference gene primers served as the basis for estimated nucleated cell counts. Using immunoSEQ multiplex PCR, the repertoire was profiled, and TCRdb retains in-frame clones only, with some absent. V and J calls plus clone size are reproduced from that table; the DNA served to infer D and trimming. The sample holds some 150,000 clones; 70% to 85% are singletons and the top ten take about 2.9%. Sequenced input: peripheral blood. The clonotype was recovered from a woman older than 75 with acute or convalescent COVID-19.

DNA of the CDR3: TGTGCCAGCAGCCCCACCTACAATGAGCAGTTCTTC. It specifies CASSPTYNEQFF. This rearrangement joins TRBV6-6 to TRBJ2-1; D not resolved. CDR1 and CDR2 (germline): MNHNY, SVGAGI (reference sequence). The germline V and J ends were trimmed by 6 bases and 2 bases, with 5 bases remaining between them. This CDR3 is 12 amino acids long.